The 28 T cell receptor beta chains listed next were all sequenced from one sample in a study of blood T cell repertoires in COVID-19. The protocol was immunoSEQ multiplex PCR, while the TCRdb copy is restricted to in-frame clones and leaves out a portion. The top ten hold 9.8% of the sample, which has roughly 100,000 clones, approximately 77% seen once. Specimen: peripheral blood. These receptors came from a woman older than 75 with acute or convalescent COVID-19.

This clone has just one count. The chain has TRBV30 and TRBJ2-1; 7 bases agree with TRBD2. J gave up 9 bases and V 3 bases, and 2 bases lay outside the gene matches. Germline CDR1 GTSNPN, CDR2 SVGIG (reference sequence). The CDR3 has 11 amino acids. The CDR3 DNA sequence: TGTGCCTGGAGAGGGGAGGGTGAGCAGTTCTTC. It specifies CAWRGEGEQFF.

The gene calls are TRBV19 and TRBJ1-2, with TRBD1 matching 11 bases. In germline, CDR1 is LNHDA, CDR2 SQIVND (reference sequence). The CDR3 runs 15 residues. Germline trimming cut 11 bases from V and 3 bases from J; bases unmatched to any gene: 11. CDR3 bases: TGTGCCGTCCTCCACCGGGACAGGGGGTACTATGGCTACACCTTC. Amino acids: CAVLHRDRGYYGYTF.

V usage is TRBV18 and J usage is TRBJ2-5; 7 bases are a match to TRBD2. CDR1 is KGHSH, CDR2 LQKENI, per germline. The CDR3 contains 12 residues. With V trimmed by 3 bases and J by 5 bases, 0 bases remained unmatched. CDR3 sequence reads: CASSPGGETQYF. The CDR3 DNA reads TGTGCCAGCTCACCCGGGGGGGAGACCCAGTACTTC.

The chain is built from TRBV2 and TRBJ2-7; tentatively, D is TRBD1 (6 bases). Germline V gene sequence: CDR1 SNHLY, CDR2 FYNNEI. The CDR3 contains 15 residues. V shed 6 bases and J shed 4 bases, with 19 bases lying between them. The CDR3 DNA sequence: TGTGCCAGCAGCCGAAAGGCAGGGGAAGGTTACGAGCAGTACTTC. It is translated as CASSRKAGEGYEQYF.

CDR3 protein: CASSWIQGVNYGYTF. As DNA, the CDR3 is TGTGCCAGCAGTTGGATACAGGGGGTCAACTATGGCTACACCTTC. The gene calls are TRBV6-6 and TRBJ1-2; 8 nucleotides match TRBD1. The V gene's germline CDR1 is MNHNY and CDR2 SVGAGI (reference sequence). This CDR3 has 15 amino acids. V lost 4 bases to trimming and J lost 2 bases; unmatched junction nucleotides: 6.

The chain has TRBV28 and TRBJ1-5; 7 bases fit TRBD1. Germline V gene data show CDR1 as MDHEN and CDR2 as SYDVKM. Trimming took 7 bases from V and 4 from J; bases not matched to a gene: 7. The CDR3 totals 14 residues. The CDR3 region has the DNA TGTGCCAGCACCCAGGGGGACAGAAATCAGCCCCAGCATTTT. Translated: CASTQGDRNQPQHF.

In regard to this clone: The junction departs from the called germline gene at one end, perhaps through a read error. The rearrangement links TRBV7-9 to TRBJ1-2; TRBD1 agrees at 8 bases. This CDR3 contains 13 residues. CDR1 is SEHNR and CDR2 is FQNEAQ in the germline V gene (reference sequence). The CDR3 DNA sequence: TGTGCCAGCAGCTTTGCAGGAAGGGACAGGAGGGACTTC. Amino acids: CASSFAGRDRRDF.

The chain uses TRBV28 and TRBJ2-2, with TRBD1 matching over 8 bases. Germline CDR1 MDHEN, CDR2 SYDVKM. With V trimmed by 6 bases and J by 3 bases, 6 bases remained unmatched. The CDR3 runs to 15 residues. This CDR3 is CASSPGDRYTGELFF. The DNA for the CDR3 is TGTGCCAGCAGCCCAGGGGACAGGTACACCGGGGAGCTGTTTTTT.

This clone was recorded only once. The J gene is TRBJ1-5, the V gene TRBV2; TRBD1 aligns across 9 bases. CDR1 is SNHLY and CDR2 is FYNNEI in the germline V gene. J lost 2 bases, V lost 4 bases, and 3 bases had no gene match. This CDR3 spans 15 amino acids. CDR3 in amino acids: CASSGDRVGNQPQHF. DNA for the CDR3: TGTGCCAGCAGTGGGGACAGGGTAGGCAATCAGCCCCAGCATTTT.

This chain joins TRBV27 and TRBJ1-6, with TRBD1 identical over 8 bases. The V segment lost 1 base and the J segment 8 bases; nucleotides outside the gene matches: 10. The CDR3 loop spans 17 amino acids. Germline CDR1 reads MNHEY; CDR2 reads SMNVEV (reference sequence). The DNA of the CDR3 is TGTGCCAGCAGTTTATTTGGGGAACAGGGGGTGGATTCACCCCTCCACTTT. Residues: CASSLFGEQGVDSPLHF.

The V call is TRBV27, the J call TRBJ2-7; the match to TRBD2 covers 8 bases. Looked up from germline, CDR1 is MNHEY and CDR2 is SMNVEV (reference sequence). There are 14 residues in the CDR3. Unmatched junction bases numbered 7, after V lost 6 bases and J lost 3 bases. CDR3 sequence reads: CASRPTSGVYEQYF. CDR3 bases: TGTGCCAGCAGGCCCACTAGCGGAGTCTACGAGCAGTACTTC.

V and J are TRBV16 and TRBJ2-7, with TRBD1 identical over 9 bases. Germline lookup yields CDR1 KGHSY and CDR2 FQNENV. The ends lost 0 bases at V and 5 bases at J; junction bases unmatched: 8. CDR3 length: 16 amino acids. DNA for the CDR3: TGTGCCAGCAGCCAATCCAACCCTCGGACAGGGGACGAGCAGTACTTC. Its translation is CASSQSNPRTGDEQYF. The full variable domain, its missing parts supplied by reference TRBV16 and TRBJ2-7, is GEEVAQTPKHLVRGEGQKAKLYCAPIKGHSYVFWYQQVLKNEFKFLISFQNENVFDETGMPKERFSAKCLPNSPCSLEIQATKLEDSAVYFCASSQSNPRTGDEQYFGPGTRLTVT.

The chain joins TRBV27 to TRBJ2-3, with TRBD2 matching over 11 bases. Trimming cost V 4 bases and J 8 bases; bases outside gene matches: 11. Germline CDR1 MNHEY, CDR2 SMNVEV (reference sequence). The CDR3 has 16 residues. CDR3 sequence reads: CASSSSTSGSWGTQYF. DNA of the CDR3: TGTGCCAGCAGTTCATCTACTAGCGGGAGTTGGGGTACGCAGTATTTT.

The chain recombines TRBV28 with TRBJ1-5; D ambiguous. In germline, CDR1 is MDHEN, CDR2 SYDVKM. Trimming stripped 6 bases from V and 3 bases from J, with 6 bases between. This CDR3 is built from 12 residues. CDR3 protein: CASSLLNQPQHF. For the CDR3, the DNA is TGTGCCAGCAGCCTCCTCAATCAGCCCCAGCATTTT.

This chain uses TRBV30 with TRBJ1-6; D remains ambiguous. Germline CDR1 reads GTSNPN; CDR2 reads SVGIG (reference sequence). The CDR3 is 15 residues long. V lost 3 bases to trimming and J lost 0 bases, with 9 bases between them. CDR3: CAWSAAYSYNSPLHF. The CDR3 coding sequence is TGTGCCTGGAGCGCCGCCTACTCCTATAATTCACCCCTCCACTTT.

The V and J genes are TRBV12-5 and TRBJ2-7; 10 positions match TRBD1. There are 18 residues in the CDR3. Germline V lookup: CDR1 LGHNT, CDR2 FRNRAP. The junction had 11 bases not matched to a gene; V was cut back by 0 bases and J by 3 bases. The CDR3 coding sequence is TGTGCTAGTGGTTTGGTACCCTTGGGACAGGGGAGAGGCTACGAGCAGTACTTC. Its protein product is CASGLVPLGQGRGYEQYF.

The chain is built from TRBV30 and TRBJ1-2; tentative D call: TRBD1 (6 bases). Trimming removed 2 bases at V and 8 bases at J, with 12 bases between. This CDR3 spans 12 amino acids. Per germline, CDR1 GTSNPN and CDR2 SVGIG (reference sequence). CDR3 amino acids: CAWSPGVWGYTF. In nucleotides, the CDR3 is TGTGCCTGGAGTCCAGGGGTTTGGGGCTACACCTTC. Full variable domain (rest looked up from reference TRBV30 and TRBJ1-2): SQTIHQWPATLVQPVGSPLSLECTVEGTSNPNLYWYRQAAGRGLQLLFYSVGIGQISSEVPQNLSASRPQDRQFILSSKKLLLSDSGFYLCAWSPGVWGYTFGSGTRLTVV.

The genes are TRBV5-8 and TRBJ2-2, with TRBD2 matching over 9 bases. With V trimmed by 5 bases and J by 4 bases, 6 bases remained unmatched. The CDR3 spans 15 residues. Germline CDR1 is SGHTS and CDR2 is YDEGEE. This chain's CDR3 is CASSNLAGVTGELFF. CDR3 DNA: TGTGCCAGCAGTAACTTAGCGGGGGTCACCGGGGAGCTGTTTTTT.

The V and J genes are TRBV6-5 and TRBJ2-1; tentative D call: TRBD1 (8 bases). The length of the CDR3 is 14 residues. Trimming removed 5 bases at V and 7 bases at J, with 15 bases between. CDR1 and CDR2 (germline): MNHEY, SVGAGI. For the CDR3, the DNA is TGTGCCAGCAGTCAACAGGGGGGGAGGAATGAGCAGTTCTTC. Its protein product is CASSQQGGRNEQFF.

This chain links TRBV5-1 with TRBJ2-5; 7 bases map to TRBD1. The V and J ends lost 3 bases and 4 bases, in that order; junction bases with no gene match: 9. This CDR3 region has 15 residues. Looked up from germline, CDR1 is SGHRS and CDR2 is YFSETQ. CDR3 sequence reads: CASSSTGETAETQYF. In DNA form, the CDR3 reads TGCGCCAGCAGCTCAACAGGGGAGACAGCAGAGACCCAGTACTTC. The full variable domain, with the rest looked up from reference TRBV5-1 and TRBJ2-5, is KAGVTQTPRYLIKTRGQQVTLSCSPISGHRSVSWYQQTPGQGLQFLFEYFSETQRNKGNFPGRFSGRQFSNSRSEMNVSTLELGDSALYLCASSSTGETAETQYFGPGTRLLVL.

This clone appeared a few times. The chain employs TRBV24-1 and TRBJ2-3; tentatively, D is TRBD2 (7 bases). Trimming shortened V by 9 bases and J by 2 bases, and 8 bases separated the two germline ends. This CDR3 spans 12 amino acids. Germline CDR1 is KGHDR and CDR2 is SFDVKD. The DNA for the CDR3 is TGTGCCACCGGGGGGGCCACAGATACGCAGTATTTT. It codes for CATGGATDTQYF.

The chain couples TRBV30 to TRBJ2-7, with D unclear. The V and J ends lost 0 bases and 3 bases respectively, with 6 bases between them. In germline, CDR1 is GTSNPN, CDR2 SVGIG (reference sequence). This CDR3 spans 12 amino acids. The CDR3: CAWSVTFYEQYF. CDR3 in DNA: TGTGCCTGGAGTGTAACTTTCTACGAGCAGTACTTC.

This rearrangement joins TRBV2 to TRBJ1-1; TRBD1 matches at 10 bases. From germline, CDR1 is SNHLY and CDR2 FYNNEI. The CDR3 runs to 16 residues. With 6 bases clipped from V and 5 bases from J, the junction kept 12 bases outside the gene matches. CDR3 DNA sequence: TGTGCCAGCAGGGCAGGGGACAGGGGCGAAGGAACTGAAGCTTTCTTT. It specifies CASRAGDRGEGTEAFF.

V is TRBV7-3 and J is TRBJ2-5; TRBD2 is a possible D gene (5 bases). Germline-derived CDR1 and CDR2 are SGHTA and FQGTGA. Trimming shortened V by 2 bases and J by 5 bases, and 12 bases separated the two germline ends. The CDR3 contains 14 residues. Here the CDR3 reads CASSLSGVRETQYF. CDR3 coding DNA: TGTGCCAGCAGCTTATCCGGGGTCCGGGAGACCCAGTACTTC.

V is TRBV27 and J is TRBJ1-6; possibly TRBD1 for D (5 bases). Trimming removed 6 bases from V and 4 bases from J, with 13 bases in between. The germline gives CDR1 MNHEY, CDR2 SMNVEV (reference sequence). This CDR3 is built from 15 residues. Here the CDR3 reads CASSPQGAYNSPLHF. The CDR3 DNA reads as TGTGCCAGCAGCCCTCAGGGCGCGTATAATTCACCCCTCCACTTT.

The rearrangement uses TRBV4-2 and TRBJ2-1; the match to TRBD2 covers 10 bases. The CDR3 length is 18 residues. Germline values: CDR1 LGHNA, CDR2 YNFKEQ. V shed 4 bases and J 0 bases; nucleotides not matched to a gene: 9. The CDR3 coding sequence is TGTGCCAGCAGCCTTGCTAGCGGGGGTACTAGCTCCTACAATGAGCAGTTCTTC. Amino acids: CASSLASGGTSSYNEQFF.

V gene TRBV5-1 combines with J gene TRBJ2-3; 9 bases match TRBD1. V lost 4 bases and J lost 0; bases outside the gene matches: 12. Germline CDR1 and CDR2: SGHRS and YFSETQ. The CDR3 covers 18 residues. The CDR3 loop is CASSLLKTGGPSTDTQYF. In nucleotides, the CDR3 is TGCGCCAGCAGCCTTTTAAAGACAGGGGGGCCTAGCACAGATACGCAGTATTTT.

With respect to this clone: Its ends do not fully match the called genes, so a read error is possible. Other DNA sequences within the sample encode an identical CDR3. V is TRBV18 and J is TRBJ1-1; D ambiguous. Germline V lookup: CDR1 KGHSH, CDR2 LQKENI. The CDR3 covers 15 residues. This CDR3 is CASSPVGLRNTEAFF. The CDR3 nucleotides are TGTGCCAGTTCACCAGTAGGACTTAGGAACACTGAAGCTTTCTTT.